The 30 T cell receptor beta chains reported below all come from one sample, sequenced in a study of CD8 T cells in Susac syndrome. RNA was extracted with the RNeasy kit, and a quantity of roughly 0.5 to 1 ug was reverse transcribed using random hexamers. One entry per CDR3 protein results from TCRdb running MiXCR on the immunoSEQ multiplex PCR reads. The data show approximately 77,000 distinct CDR3 sequences, with just over 90% seen just once and about 0.54% held by the top ten. What was sequenced was CD4+ T cells from PBMCs. Receptor source: a human donor with Susac syndrome.

The chain joins TRBV18 to TRBJ2-5; no clear D gene. CDR3 length: 15 residues. Per the germline V gene, CDR1 is KGHSH and CDR2 is LQKENI. The V and J ends lost 3 bases and 1 base respectively, with 12 bases between them. The CDR3 DNA is TGTGCCAGCTCACCCCAGGCAAACAGCCAAGAGACCCAGTACTTC. It translates to CASSPQANSQETQYF.

The chain carries TRBV28 and TRBJ1-5, with unresolved D. The germline gives CDR1 MDHEN, CDR2 SYDVKM. V lost 5 bases and J lost 3, with 11 bases in between. The CDR3 has 14 amino acids. CDR3 region: CASSLRSHNQPQHF. In nucleotides, the CDR3 is TGTGCCAGCAGTCTTCGCAGCCACAATCAGCCCCAGCATTTT.

The J gene is TRBJ2-5, the V gene TRBV29-1; D is ambiguous. The CDR3 runs to 12 residues. Germline CDR1 is SQVTM and CDR2 is ANQGSEA. The V end lost 4 bases, the J end lost 2 bases, and 8 bases lay between the germline ends. The CDR3: CSVGPMQETQYF. The CDR3 coding sequence is TGCAGCGTTGGGCCCATGCAAGAGACCCAGTACTTC.

This chain connects TRBV7-2 to TRBJ2-1; 9 bases fit TRBD2. Germline values: CDR1 SGHTA, CDR2 FQGNSA. The V and J ends lost 7 bases and 1 base, in that order; junction bases with no gene match: 5. The CDR3 spans 15 residues. CDR3 in DNA: TGTGCCAGCACCGCAGCGGGAGGTTCCTACAATGAGCAGTTCTTC. Amino acids: CASTAAGGSYNEQFF.

This chain uses TRBV27 with TRBJ2-7; the D gene could be TRBD1 or TRBD2 (5 bases each). The CDR3 spans 14 residues. The V gene's germline CDR1 is MNHEY and CDR2 SMNVEV (reference sequence). V lost 8 bases, J lost 5 bases, and 19 bases lay in between. This chain's CDR3 is CASVGNRMMNEQYF. Here the CDR3 DNA reads TGTGCCAGCGTCGGGAACAGGATGATGAACGAGCAGTACTTC.

This chain joins TRBV2 and TRBJ2-5; tentatively, D is TRBD2 (6 bases). This CDR3 is built from 12 residues. V was cut by 5 bases and J by 12 bases, with 16 bases left in between. Germline CDR1 and CDR2: SNHLY and FYNNEI. CDR3 in amino acids: CASSYQGGSEYF. CDR3 coding DNA: TGTGCCAGCAGTTATCAGGGAGGATCGGAGTACTTC.

This chain links TRBV29-1 with TRBJ2-5; 9 bases agree with TRBD2. Germline CDR1 reads SQVTM; CDR2 reads ANQGSEA. With 3 bases clipped from V and 7 bases from J, the junction kept 9 bases outside the gene matches. The CDR3 has 14 amino acids. The CDR3 bases are TGCAGCGTTGACGGCCTAGCGGGGCCTGGGACCCAGTACTTC. It is translated as CSVDGLAGPGTQYF. The whole variable domain, filled in from reference TRBV29-1 and TRBJ2-5, reads SAVISQKPSRDICQRGTSLTIQCQVDSQVTMMFWYRQQPGQSLTLIATANQGSEATYESGFVIDKFPISRPNLTFSTLTVSNMSPEDSSIYLCSVDGLAGPGTQYFGPGTRLLVL.

The chain uses TRBV5-4 and TRBJ2-1, with D hard to call. Trimming left V 0 bases short and J 8 bases short, with 6 bases between. CDR1 is SGHNT, CDR2 YYREEE, per germline (reference sequence). The CDR3 spans 12 residues. The CDR3 DNA sequence: TGTGCCAGCAGCTTGGATCGCTATGAGCAGTTCTTC. It encodes CASSLDRYEQFF.

This chain connects TRBV28 to TRBJ1-5, with D possibly TRBD1 on 5 matching bases. Germline loops: CDR1 MDHEN, CDR2 SYDVKM. The CDR3 runs 14 residues. V shed 2 bases and J shed 2 bases, with 7 bases lying between them. CDR3 amino acids: CASSLRGRNQPQHF. The CDR3, as DNA: TGTGCCAGCAGTTTAAGGGGACGCAATCAGCCCCAGCATTTT.

V usage is TRBV4-2 and J usage is TRBJ2-3; TRBD2 matches at 12 bases. The V gene end was trimmed by 0 bases and the J gene end by 0 bases; junction bases not matched to a gene: 7. The CDR3 runs to 19 residues. The germline CDR1 and CDR2 sequences are LGHNA and YNFKEQ. CDR3 amino acids: CASSQEPSGGGSSTDTQYF. The DNA for the CDR3 is TGTGCCAGCAGCCAAGAGCCTAGCGGGGGGGGATCTAGCACAGATACGCAGTATTTT.

The J gene is TRBJ2-5, the V gene TRBV12-3 or TRBV12-4; TRBD2 is a possible D gene (6 bases). The CDR3 loop spans 13 amino acids. V was pared by 6 bases and J by 8 bases, with 16 bases between. CDR3 protein: CASSSNSGGTQYF. The CDR3 DNA is TGTGCCAGCAGCTCCAACTCCGGGGGAACCCAGTACTTC.

J is TRBJ2-1 and V is TRBV18; TRBD1 matches 10 bases. With 6 bases clipped from V and 5 bases from J, the junction kept 19 bases outside the gene matches. The CDR3 runs 19 residues. Germline loops: CDR1 KGHSH, CDR2 LQKENI. The DNA for the CDR3 is TGTGCCAGCTCCCGAAAGGGCCTTTTTGGACAGGGGGAAAACAATGAGCAGTTCTTC. Translating it yields CASSRKGLFGQGENNEQFF.

As for this clonotype: One end of the junction is discordant with germline, which a read error may explain. The genes are TRBV20-1 and TRBJ2-1, with 10 bases aligning to TRBD2. Germline CDR1 is DFQATT and CDR2 is SNEGSKA (reference sequence). CDR3 length: 10 residues. The DNA of the CDR3 is TGCAGTCCTAGCGGGAGAGGTCGGTTCTTC. This gives the protein CSPSGRGRFF.

The chain carries TRBV25-1 and TRBJ1-5; unclear D gene. Trimming pared 1 base from V and 0 bases from J, leaving 7 bases between. The CDR3 loop spans 15 amino acids. Germline V CDR1 and CDR2: MGHDK, SYGVNS. CDR3 DNA: TGTGCCAGCAGTGAATCGTCCCCTAGCAATCAGCCCCAGCATTTT. Protein product: CASSESSPSNQPQHF.

The J gene is TRBJ2-3, the V gene TRBV2; TRBD1 matches 10 bases. V lost 5 bases and J lost 6; bases outside the gene matches: 14. This CDR3 comprises 17 residues. Germline CDR1 reads SNHLY; CDR2 reads FYNNEI. CDR3 residues: CASSQRLPGQGTDTQYF. CDR3 sequence (DNA): TGTGCCAGCAGTCAGAGGTTACCGGGACAGGGGACGGATACGCAGTATTTT.

The rearrangement uses TRBV19 and TRBJ1-3; D is uncertain. With 3 bases removed from V and 3 bases from J, the gap between germline ends came to 6 bases. Germline assignment: CDR1 LNHDA and CDR2 SQIVND (reference sequence). CDR3 length: 13 residues. The DNA of the CDR3 is TGTGCCAGTAGTATCGTTGATGGAAACACCATATATTTT. Its protein is CASSIVDGNTIYF.

In nucleotides, the CDR3 is TGTGCCACCAGCAGGGACTCGGGTCAGCCCCAGCATTTT. Translating gives CATSRDSGQPQHF. The J gene is TRBJ1-5, the V gene TRBV15, with D unclear. The germline gives CDR1 LNHNV, CDR2 YYDKDF (reference sequence). V was trimmed by 3 bases and J by 6 bases, leaving 9 bases between them. CDR3 size: 13 residues.

Worth noting for this clonotype: One junction end disagrees with the germline gene, perhaps due to a read error. This sequence joins TRBV27 and TRBJ2-7; 8 bases are a match to TRBD2. This CDR3 has 13 residues. The germline gives CDR1 MNHEY, CDR2 SMNVEV (reference sequence). CDR3 DNA: TGTGCCAGCAGTTCCGGACTAGCCTACGAGCCGTACTTC. Residues: CASSSGLAYEPYF.

This clonotype was counted once. This chain links TRBV2 with TRBJ2-3, with unresolved D. The germline V gene encodes CDR1 SNHLY and CDR2 FYNNEI. V lost 2 bases and J lost 8, with 5 bases in between. There are 11 residues in the CDR3. In DNA, the CDR3 is TGTGCCAGCAGTGAAAGTGGTACGCAGTATTTT. Residues: CASSESGTQYF. The whole variable domain, remainder taken from reference TRBV2 and TRBJ2-3, is EPEVTQTPSHQVTQMGQEVILRCVPISNHLYFYWYRQILGQKVEFLVSFYNNEISEKSEIFDDQFSVERPDGSNFTLKIRSTKLEDSAMYFCASSESGTQYFGPGTRLTVL.

The chain has TRBV20-1 and TRBJ2-5, with TRBD2 identical over 9 bases. From germline, CDR1 is DFQATT and CDR2 SNEGSKA (reference sequence). This CDR3 contains 15 residues. The V gene end was trimmed by 2 bases and the J gene end by 4 bases; junction bases not matched to a gene: 8. The CDR3 DNA reads TGCAGTGCTAGAAGTCTAGCGGGAAGGGGAGAGACCCAGTACTTC. Protein product: CSARSLAGRGETQYF.

This rearrangement joins TRBV5-4 to TRBJ2-5; D is ambiguous. Germline V gene lookup returns CDR1 SGHNT and CDR2 YYREEE (reference sequence). CDR3 length: 14 amino acids. The V gene lost 2 bases and the J gene lost 4 bases, with 12 bases spanning the gap. CDR3 sequence: CASSFKGPGETQYF. CDR3 bases: TGTGCCAGCAGCTTTAAAGGGCCCGGAGAGACCCAGTACTTC.

This chain links TRBV18 with TRBJ1-2; D gene unclear. V lost 1 base and J lost 8, with 14 bases in between. The length of the CDR3 is 14 residues. CDR1 is KGHSH and CDR2 is LQKENI in the germline V gene. The CDR3 DNA reads as TGTGCCAGCTCACCACAGTCGGGTCTAGGGGGCTACACCTTC. This sequence encodes CASSPQSGLGGYTF.

The rearrangement joins TRBV5-6 to TRBJ2-7, with D possibly matching TRBD1 (5 bases). Trimming removed 2 bases from V and 0 bases from J, with 12 bases in between. CDR1 SGHDT and CDR2 YYEEEE come from the germline V gene. The length of the CDR3 is 15 residues. The CDR3, as DNA: TGTGCCAGCAGCTTTGGACAACGAGGCTCCTACGAGCAGTACTTC. Its translation is CASSFGQRGSYEQYF.

The chain has TRBV7-9 and TRBJ2-5; D unclear. Germline V gene data show CDR1 as SEHNR and CDR2 as FQNEAQ (reference sequence). The CDR3 totals 13 residues. Trimming removed 5 bases at V and 1 base at J, with 8 bases between. The CDR3 nucleotides are TGTGCCAGCAGCGGGGTCGGCCAAGAGACCCAGTACTTC. Its protein is CASSGVGQETQYF.

This sequence joins TRBV24-1 and TRBJ1-2; D remains ambiguous. V was trimmed by 0 bases and J by 11 bases, leaving 12 bases between them. In germline, CDR1 is KGHDR, CDR2 SFDVKD. The CDR3 is 13 amino acids. CDR3: CATSDLLSGRYTF. CDR3 in DNA: TGTGCCACCAGTGATTTGCTGTCTGGGAGGTACACCTTC.

The rearrangement joins TRBV19 to TRBJ2-7, with D tentatively TRBD1 (6 bases). The V and J ends lost 3 bases and 3 bases respectively, with 9 bases between them. CDR3 length: 13 residues. The germline CDR1 and CDR2 sequences are LNHDA and SQIVND (reference sequence). As DNA, the CDR3 is TGTGCCAGTAGTATCAGGGGTGGCTACGAGCAGTACTTC. As protein: CASSIRGGYEQYF.

This chain uses TRBV4-3 with TRBJ2-2; D gene unclear. The V gene's germline CDR1 is LGHNA and CDR2 YSLEER. Deletions cut 0 bases from V and 7 bases from J, with 9 bases between. There are 14 residues in the CDR3. The CDR3: CASSQDPGVGELFF. The CDR3 DNA reads TGCGCCAGCAGCCAAGATCCTGGGGTCGGGGAGCTGTTTTTT.

The chain has TRBV28 and TRBJ2-7; 9 nucleotides line up with TRBD1. Trimming took 3 bases from V and 4 from J; bases not matched to a gene: 7. CDR3 length equals 15 residues. Looked up from germline, CDR1 is MDHEN and CDR2 is SYDVKM. This CDR3 reads CASSFPWDRDYEQYF. The CDR3 nucleotides are TGTGCCAGCAGTTTCCCCTGGGACAGGGATTACGAGCAGTACTTC.

This chain links TRBV7-9 with TRBJ2-3, with D uncertain. Germline lookup yields CDR1 SEHNR and CDR2 FQNEAQ (reference sequence). Trimming took 3 bases from V and 2 from J, leaving 9 bases between them. The CDR3 spans 14 residues. The CDR3 region is CASSFGIDTDTQYF. CDR3 nucleotides: TGTGCCAGCAGCTTTGGGATAGACACAGATACGCAGTATTTT.

The DNA of the CDR3 is TGTGCCAGCAGTATCAGACAGGGGGCTAATCAGCCCCAGCATTTT. Its protein is CASSIRQGANQPQHF. The rearrangement links TRBV28 to TRBJ1-5, with TRBD1 matching 10 bases. Germline V gives CDR1 MDHEN, CDR2 SYDVKM. CDR3 length: 15 residues. V shed 5 bases, J shed 4 bases, and the junction held 5 bases outside the gene matches. Based on the CDR3 plus reference TRBV28 and TRBJ1-5, the full variable domain is DVKVTQSSRYLVKRTGEKVFLECVQDMDHENMFWYRQDPGLGLRLIYFSYDVKMKEKGDIPEGYSVSREKKERFSLILESASTNQTSMYLCASSIRQGANQPQHFGDGTRLSIL.